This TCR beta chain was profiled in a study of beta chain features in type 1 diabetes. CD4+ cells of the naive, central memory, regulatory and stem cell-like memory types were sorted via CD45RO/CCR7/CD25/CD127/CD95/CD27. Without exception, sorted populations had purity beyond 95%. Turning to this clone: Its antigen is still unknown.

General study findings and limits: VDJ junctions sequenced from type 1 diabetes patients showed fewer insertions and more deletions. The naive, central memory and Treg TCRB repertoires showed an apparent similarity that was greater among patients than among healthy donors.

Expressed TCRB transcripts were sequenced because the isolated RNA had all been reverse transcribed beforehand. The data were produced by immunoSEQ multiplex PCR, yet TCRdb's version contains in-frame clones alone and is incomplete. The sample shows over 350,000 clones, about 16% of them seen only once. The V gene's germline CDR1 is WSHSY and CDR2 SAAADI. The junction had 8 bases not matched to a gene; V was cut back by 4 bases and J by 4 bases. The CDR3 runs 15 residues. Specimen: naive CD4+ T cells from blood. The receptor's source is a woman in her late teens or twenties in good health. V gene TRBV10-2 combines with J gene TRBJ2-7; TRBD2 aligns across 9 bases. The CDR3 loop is CASSATGTSRYEQYF. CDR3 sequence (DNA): TGCGCCAGCAGTGCTACCGGGACTAGCAGATACGAGCAGTACTTC.